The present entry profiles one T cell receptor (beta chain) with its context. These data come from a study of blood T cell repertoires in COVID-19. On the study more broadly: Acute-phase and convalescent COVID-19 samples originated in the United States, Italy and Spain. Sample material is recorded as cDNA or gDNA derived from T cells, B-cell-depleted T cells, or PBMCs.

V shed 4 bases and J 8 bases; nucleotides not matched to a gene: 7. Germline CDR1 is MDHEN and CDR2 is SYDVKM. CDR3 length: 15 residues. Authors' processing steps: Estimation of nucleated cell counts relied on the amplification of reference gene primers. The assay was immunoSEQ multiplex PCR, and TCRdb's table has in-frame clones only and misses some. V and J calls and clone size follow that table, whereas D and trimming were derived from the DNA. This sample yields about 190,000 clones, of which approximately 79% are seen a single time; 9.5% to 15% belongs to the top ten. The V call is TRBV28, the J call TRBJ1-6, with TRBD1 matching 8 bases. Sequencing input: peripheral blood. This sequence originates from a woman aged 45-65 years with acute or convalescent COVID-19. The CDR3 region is CASSSQGEWDSPLHF. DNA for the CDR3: TGTGCCAGCAGTTCACAGGGGGAATGGGATTCACCCCTCCACTTT.